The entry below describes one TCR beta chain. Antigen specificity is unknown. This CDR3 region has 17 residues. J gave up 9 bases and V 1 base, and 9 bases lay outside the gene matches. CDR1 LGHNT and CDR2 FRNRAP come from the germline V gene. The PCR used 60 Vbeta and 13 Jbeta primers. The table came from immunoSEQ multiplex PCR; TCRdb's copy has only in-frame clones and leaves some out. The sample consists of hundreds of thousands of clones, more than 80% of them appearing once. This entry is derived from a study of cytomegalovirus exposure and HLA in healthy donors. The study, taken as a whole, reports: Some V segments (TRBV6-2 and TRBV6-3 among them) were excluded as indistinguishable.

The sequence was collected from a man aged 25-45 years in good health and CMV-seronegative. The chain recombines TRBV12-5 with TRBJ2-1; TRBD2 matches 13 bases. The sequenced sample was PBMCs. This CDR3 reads CASGLGELAGGPGEQFF. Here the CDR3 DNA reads TGTGCTAGTGGTTTGGGGGAACTAGCGGGGGGGCCTGGTGAGCAGTTCTTC.